These 32 T cell receptor beta chains originate from one sample sequenced in a study of T cells in Graves' hyperthyroidism and ophthalmopathy. Amplification of TCR beta CDR3 regions used RNA as the template. During a first-round RT-PCR of the TCR CDR3, the HTBI primer set was used. TCRdb redid the calling of the multiplex PCR reads with MiXCR, one entry per CDR3 protein. The sample has over 300,000 distinct CDR3 sequences, approximately 15% seen once. Sequenced: blood. The receptors were sampled from a woman aged 55-69 years with Graves' hyperthyroidism.

This sequence joins TRBV5-6 and TRBJ2-5; no definite D call. V lost 0 bases, J lost 0 bases, and 6 bases lay in between. The CDR3 is 14 amino acids. Germline CDR1 reads SGHDT; CDR2 reads YYEEEE. CDR3 coding DNA: TGTGCCAGCAGCTTGGAAACCAACCAAGAGACCCAGTACTTC. As protein: CASSLETNQETQYF.

This clonotype was seen a few times. The chain couples TRBV19 to TRBJ1-5, with D maybe TRBD1 (5 bases). The CDR3 sequence is 15 residues long. From germline, CDR1 is LNHDA and CDR2 SQIVND (reference sequence). Trimming cost V 6 bases and J 4 bases, with 16 bases left between them. The DNA of the CDR3 is TGTGCCAGTAGGGGACCTAGCACGGGAAATCAGCCCCAGCATTTT. This codes for CASRGPSTGNQPQHF.

This clonotype came up many times. This rearrangement joins TRBV5-1 to TRBJ2-1; TRBD2 is a possible D gene (6 bases). V lost 3 bases, J lost 0 bases, and 13 bases lay in between. The CDR3 length is 16 residues. CDR1 is SGHRS and CDR2 is YFSETQ in the germline V gene. The CDR3 region has the DNA TGCGCCAGCAGCTCCCTGCCAGCGGGCTCCTACAATGAGCAGTTCTTC. Encoded protein: CASSSLPAGSYNEQFF.

This clonotype was detected only once. V gene TRBV11-2 combines with J gene TRBJ2-1, with D perhaps matching TRBD1 (5 bases). Germline V gene data show CDR1 as SGHAT and CDR2 as FQNNGV. CDR3 length: 16 residues. V was shortened by 4 bases and J by 0 bases, with 13 bases between the two germline ends. The CDR3, as DNA: TGTGCCAGCAGCTCAGTGGGGCTGAGCTCCTACAATGAGCAGTTCTTC. Amino acids: CASSSVGLSSYNEQFF.

This clonotype was recorded a few times. V gene TRBV6-1 combines with J gene TRBJ2-3, with D possibly being TRBD2 (5 bases). The CDR3 runs 14 residues. Trimming pared 6 bases from V and 1 base from J, leaving 11 bases between. Germline CDR1 and CDR2: MNHNS and SASEGT. The CDR3 nucleotides are TGTGCCAGCAGACCGCGGCGGGGCACAGATACGCAGTATTTT. The encoded protein is CASRPRRGTDTQYF.

The genes are TRBV6-1 and TRBJ2-7; D remains ambiguous. Trimming stripped 7 bases from V and 2 bases from J, with 18 bases between. Germline V lookup: CDR1 MNHNS, CDR2 SASEGT. This CDR3 comprises 15 residues. The CDR3 is CASNGYDVPPYEQYF. The CDR3 DNA sequence: TGTGCCAGCAACGGATACGACGTACCCCCCTACGAGCAGTACTTC.

A few counts support this clonotype. This sequence joins TRBV5-1 and TRBJ2-7; D may be TRBD1 (6 bases). The V end lost 6 bases, the J end lost 3 bases, and 19 bases lay between the germline ends. Per the germline V gene, CDR1 is SGHRS and CDR2 is YFSETQ. CDR3 length: 15 amino acids. CDR3 sequence reads: CASNQGRGGHYEQYF. CDR3 nucleotides: TGCGCCAGCAATCAGGGCAGGGGCGGACACTACGAGCAGTACTTC.

Remarks on this clonotype: It may be a read error: a sequence one base away is much more abundant. It is likely a read error, because the conserved phenylalanine at the end of the CDR3 is missing. This CDR3 is CASSQAGPLNTEAFL. The CDR3 region has the DNA TGTGCCAGCAGCCAAGCCGGGCCCCTGAACACTGAAGCTTTCCTT. J is TRBJ1-1 and V is TRBV3-1; D call uncertain. Trimming cost V 1 base and J 0 bases, with 9 bases left between them. Germline CDR1 reads LGHDT; CDR2 reads YNNKEL (reference sequence). The CDR3 is made up of 15 amino acids.

This clonotype was detected many times. The chain recombines TRBV12-3 or TRBV12-4 with TRBJ1-2, with a possible D match to TRBD1 (6 bases). Trimming shortened V by 5 bases and J by 4 bases, and 11 bases separated the two germline ends. The CDR3 consists of 13 residues. CDR3 sequence (DNA): TGTGCCAGCAGTACCCAGGGGATCTATGGCTACACCTTC. Translated, it gives CASSTQGIYGYTF.

The gene calls are TRBV28 and TRBJ2-6, with D hard to call. The CDR3 has 19 amino acids. Trimming removed 6 bases at V and 3 bases at J, with 24 bases between. The V gene's germline CDR1 is MDHEN and CDR2 SYDVKM. This CDR3 reads CASRESGRSSWGGANVLTF. CDR3 sequence (DNA): TGTGCCAGCAGGGAAAGTGGACGGTCCTCTTGGGGTGGGGCCAACGTCCTGACTTTC.

This clonotype was counted many times. The rearrangement joins TRBV27 to TRBJ2-5, with D possibly being TRBD2 (6 bases). Deletions cut 1 base from V and 1 base from J, with 19 bases between. The CDR3 has 18 amino acids. Germline CDR1 is MNHEY and CDR2 is SMNVEV (reference sequence). CDR3 bases: TGTGCCAGCAGTTTATTGATACAAGCGGGTATAAGCCAAGAGACCCAGTACTTC. Amino acids: CASSLLIQAGISQETQYF.

This clonotype was seen repeatedly, ten times or more. This chain links TRBV5-1 with TRBJ2-7, with a possible D match to TRBD1 (6 bases). This CDR3 comprises 14 residues. V dropped 1 base and J dropped 4 bases, with 12 bases sitting between them. CDR1 is SGHRS, CDR2 YFSETQ, per germline. The CDR3 is CASSLSWGQYEQYF. CDR3 nucleotide sequence: TGCGCCAGCAGCTTGTCCTGGGGGCAGTACGAGCAGTACTTC.

This clonotype was found a few times. This chain joins TRBV30 and TRBJ1-2; D unclear. CDR1 and CDR2 from the germline V gene are GTSNPN and SVGIG (reference sequence). This CDR3 spans 13 amino acids. Trimming cost V 4 bases and J 3 bases, with 12 bases left between them. CDR3 sequence reads: CAWITHGYYGYTF. CDR3 sequence (DNA): TGTGCCTGGATAACGCACGGGTACTATGGCTACACCTTC. Supplemented by reference TRBV30 and TRBJ1-2, the full variable domain reads SQTIHQWPATLVQPVGSPLSLECTVEGTSNPNLYWYRQAAGRGLQLLFYSVGIGQISSEVPQNLSASRPQDRQFILSSKKLLLSDSGFYLCAWITHGYYGYTFGSGTRLTVV.

This clonotype was counted at least ten times. The gene calls are TRBV6-5 and TRBJ1-2, with 8 bases matching TRBD1. The germline CDR1 and CDR2 sequences are MNHEY and SVGAGI. V dropped 0 bases and J dropped 4; count of bases not matched to a gene: 4. This CDR3 is 15 amino acids long. CDR3 coding DNA: TGTGCCAGCAGTTACTCAACCACAGGGGGCTATGGCTACACCTTC. Its protein product is CASSYSTTGGYGYTF.

V gene TRBV19 combines with J gene TRBJ1-1; 7 bases are a match to TRBD1. The germline gives CDR1 LNHDA, CDR2 SQIVND (reference sequence). This CDR3 has 13 residues. With 7 bases clipped from V and 7 bases from J, the junction kept 9 bases outside the gene matches. This chain's CDR3 is CASIPGTEYEAFF. CDR3 bases: TGTGCCAGTATCCCCGGGACAGAATATGAAGCTTTCTTT. The full variable domain, in which reference TRBV19 and TRBJ1-1 provide the parts outside the CDR3, is DGGITQSPKYLFRKEGQNVTLSCEQNLNHDAMYWYRQDPGQGLRLIYYSQIVNDFQKGDIAEGYSVSREKKESFPLTVTSAQKNPTAFYLCASIPGTEYEAFFGQGTRLTVV.

V and J are TRBV9 and TRBJ1-6, with D possibly being TRBD1 (5 bases). CDR3 length: 15 residues. Trimming removed 3 bases at V and 7 bases at J, with 14 bases between. Germline V lookup: CDR1 SGDLS, CDR2 YYNGEE. CDR3 in amino acids: CASSEGRALNSPLHF. The CDR3 coding sequence is TGTGCCAGCAGCGAGGGCAGGGCCCTCAATTCACCCCTCCACTTT.

This clonotype was picked up many times. This sequence joins TRBV20-1 and TRBJ1-4; weak D call: TRBD1 (5 bases). CDR1 is DFQATT, CDR2 SNEGSKA, per germline (reference sequence). The CDR3 extends over 15 amino acids. Trimming stripped 1 base from V and 8 bases from J, with 17 bases between. In DNA form, the CDR3 reads TGCAGTGCTAGAGTTGGGGCAGGGAGAGGGGAAAAACTGTTTTTT. Amino acids: CSARVGAGRGEKLFF.

This clonotype appeared many times. The gene calls are TRBV2 and TRBJ2-2; 10 bases are a match to TRBD1. CDR1 and CDR2 from the germline V gene are SNHLY and FYNNEI. This CDR3 contains 16 residues. The V and J ends lost 1 base and 8 bases, in that order; junction bases with no gene match: 7. The CDR3 DNA reads as TGTGCCAGCAGTGAAGTTGGGACAGGGGTGCGTGGGGAGCTGTTTTTT. It encodes CASSEVGTGVRGELFF.

This clonotype showed up just a few times. The V and J genes are TRBV7-2 and TRBJ2-7; D is perhaps TRBD1 (6 bases). The CDR3 contains 15 residues. Germline-derived CDR1 and CDR2 are SGHTA and FQGNSA. V shed 5 bases and J shed 2 bases, with 16 bases lying between them. The CDR3 DNA is TGTGCCAGCAGCCCAAGGACAGAGTTGACCTACGAGCAGTACTTC. This gives the protein CASSPRTELTYEQYF.

This clonotype was seen many times. The rearrangement uses TRBV20-1 and TRBJ1-1; 8 bases agree with TRBD1. The CDR3 spans 13 residues. V was clipped by 5 bases and J by 2 bases; unmatched bases: 4. The germline V gene encodes CDR1 DFQATT and CDR2 SNEGSKA (reference sequence). The CDR3 nucleotides read TGCAGTGCTGGAACAGGGGGAAACACTGAAGCTTTCTTT. It is translated as CSAGTGGNTEAFF.

This clonotype was detected ten times or more. CDR3 coding DNA: TGTGCCATCGGGACTAGCGGGAGATCTGAGCAGTTCTTC. Translation: CAIGTSGRSEQFF. The chain carries TRBV2 and TRBJ2-1; 14 bases match TRBD2. Trimming took 10 bases from V and 9 from J; bases not matched to a gene: 5. The CDR3 is made up of 13 amino acids. Per germline, CDR1 SNHLY and CDR2 FYNNEI. The whole variable domain, filled in from reference TRBV2 and TRBJ2-1, reads EPEVTQTPSHQVTQMGQEVILRCVPISNHLYFYWYRQILGQKVEFLVSFYNNEISEKSEIFDDQFSVERPDGSNFTLKIRSTKLEDSAMYFCAIGTSGRSEQFFGPGTRLTVL.

There are many counts of this clonotype. The chain uses TRBV20-1 and TRBJ1-2, with 8 nucleotides matching TRBD1. The CDR3 extends over 14 amino acids. Losses at the gene ends were 3 bases for V and 2 bases for J; bases not matched to a gene: 5. Germline V gene sequence: CDR1 DFQATT, CDR2 SNEGSKA (reference sequence). CDR3 bases: TGCAGTGCTAGGGTGGGGACAGGCAACTATGGCTACACCTTC. Its translation: CSARVGTGNYGYTF.

This chain joins TRBV12-3 or TRBV12-4 and TRBJ1-2; maybe TRBD1 (5 bases). Deletions cut 1 base from V and 7 bases from J, with 10 bases between. The CDR3 covers 13 residues. The CDR3 region is CASSLDQGGGYTF. CDR3 DNA sequence: TGTGCCAGCAGTTTAGATCAGGGTGGTGGCTACACCTTC.

This clonotype was counted at least ten times. This chain connects TRBV7-2 to TRBJ2-3; D is unclear. V lost 2 bases and J 2 bases, leaving 11 bases between the germline ends. This CDR3 is built from 15 residues. Germline loops: CDR1 SGHTA, CDR2 FQGNSA. CDR3 sequence reads: CASSLRGSFTDTQYF. The CDR3 nucleotides read TGTGCCAGCAGCTTACGTGGTAGCTTCACAGATACGCAGTATTTT.

This clonotype was seen more than once but under ten times. This rearrangement joins TRBV5-1 to TRBJ1-3; 7 bases fit TRBD1. The CDR3 length is 15 residues. The germline gives CDR1 SGHRS, CDR2 YFSETQ. Trimming cost V 2 bases and J 6 bases; bases outside gene matches: 8. CDR3 coding DNA: TGCGCCAGCAGCTTCGACAGGGTTGGAGAAAACACCATATATTTT. This encodes CASSFDRVGENTIYF.

The table lists this clonotype with many counts. J is TRBJ2-1 and V is TRBV20-1, with D tentatively TRBD1 or TRBD2 (5 bases each). Trimming took 6 bases from V and 10 from J, leaving 19 bases between them. The CDR3 has 13 residues. CDR1 DFQATT and CDR2 SNEGSKA come from the germline V gene (reference sequence). In nucleotides, the CDR3 is TGCAGTGCGAGCAGCATGGGGGTAAACGAGCAGTTCTTC. Translated, it gives CSASSMGVNEQFF.

This clonotype was picked up many times. The chain combines TRBV12-3 or TRBV12-4 with TRBJ1-5; no firm D call. The CDR3 covers 12 residues. V gave up 5 bases and J gave up 9 bases, with 11 bases separating them. The CDR3 DNA reads as TGTGCCAGCAGTCCCCTGATGGGGCCCCAGCATTTT. Translated, it gives CASSPLMGPQHF.

This clonotype was detected a few times. The chain links TRBV6-2 or TRBV6-3 to TRBJ1-1; D gene uncertain. Germline V gene sequence: CDR1 MNHEY, CDR2 SVGEGT. This CDR3 spans 16 amino acids. V lost 7 bases to trimming and J lost 6 bases, with 24 bases between them. CDR3 in DNA: TGTGCCAGCATCCGATTGGGAGTTGGAGAGACGGCTGAAGCTTTCTTT. Its protein is CASIRLGVGETAEAFF.

This clonotype was counted many times. V is TRBV2 and J is TRBJ1-2; D gene ambiguous. CDR1 is SNHLY and CDR2 is FYNNEI in the germline V gene. V lost 1 base, J lost 8 bases, and 11 bases lay in between. This CDR3 has 13 amino acids. CDR3 sequence: CASSEVRDGGYTF. DNA of the CDR3: TGTGCCAGCAGTGAAGTGAGGGATGGAGGCTACACCTTC.

There are many counts of this clonotype. This chain uses TRBV15 with TRBJ1-5; 8 bases fit TRBD1. V lost 6 bases, J lost 7 bases, and 2 bases stayed unmatched. There are 12 residues in the CDR3. Per the germline V gene, CDR1 is LNHNV and CDR2 is YYDKDF (reference sequence). CDR3 sequence: CATRGTGQPQHF. CDR3 coding DNA: TGTGCCACCAGAGGGACAGGACAGCCCCAGCATTTT.

This clonotype was observed a few times. V gene TRBV12-3 or TRBV12-4 combines with J gene TRBJ2-6; no clear D gene. CDR3 length: 15 residues. The ends were cut back, 5 bases at V and 0 bases at J, with 8 bases in the middle. As DNA, the CDR3 is TGTGCCAGCAGTCGACGGCACTCTGGGGCCAACGTCCTGACTTTC. This translates into CASSRRHSGANVLTF.

This clonotype was found many times. The V and J genes are TRBV20-1 and TRBJ2-7, with D perhaps TRBD2 (5 bases). Trimming left V 5 bases short and J 3 bases short, with 14 bases between. CDR3 length: 13 amino acids. Germline V gene sequence: CDR1 DFQATT, CDR2 SNEGSKA (reference sequence). The CDR3 here is CSAALPTSYEQYF. The DNA for the CDR3 is TGCAGTGCTGCACTCCCCACTAGCTACGAGCAGTACTTC.